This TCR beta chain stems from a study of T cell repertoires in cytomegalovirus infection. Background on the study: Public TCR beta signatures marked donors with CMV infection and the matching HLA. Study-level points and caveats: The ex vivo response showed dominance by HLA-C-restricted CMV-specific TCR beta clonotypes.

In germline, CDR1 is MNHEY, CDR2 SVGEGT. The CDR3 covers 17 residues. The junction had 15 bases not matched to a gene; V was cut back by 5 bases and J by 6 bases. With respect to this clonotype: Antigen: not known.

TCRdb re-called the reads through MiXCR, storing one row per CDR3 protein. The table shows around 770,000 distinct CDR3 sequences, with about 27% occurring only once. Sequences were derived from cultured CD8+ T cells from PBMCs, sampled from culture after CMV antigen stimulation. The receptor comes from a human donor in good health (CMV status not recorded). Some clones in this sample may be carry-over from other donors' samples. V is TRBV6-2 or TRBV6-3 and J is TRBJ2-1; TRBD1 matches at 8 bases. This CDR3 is CASSDEPRDRWVNEQFF. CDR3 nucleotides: TGTGCCAGCAGTGACGAGCCCCGGGACAGGTGGGTCAATGAGCAGTTCTTC.